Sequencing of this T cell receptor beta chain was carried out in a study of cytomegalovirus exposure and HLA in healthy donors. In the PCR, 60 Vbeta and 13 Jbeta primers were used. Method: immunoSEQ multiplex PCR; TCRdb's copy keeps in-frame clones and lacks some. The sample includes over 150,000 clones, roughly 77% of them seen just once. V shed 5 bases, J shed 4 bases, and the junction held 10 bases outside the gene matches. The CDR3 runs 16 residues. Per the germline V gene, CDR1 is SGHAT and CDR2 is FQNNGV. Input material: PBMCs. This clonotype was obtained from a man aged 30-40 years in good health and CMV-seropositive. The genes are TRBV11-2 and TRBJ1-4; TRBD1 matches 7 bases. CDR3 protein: CASSPTLTGFNEKLFF. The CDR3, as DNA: TGTGCCAGCAGCCCCACCCTGACAGGGTTTAATGAAAAACTGTTTTTT.